Presented here are 28 T cell receptor beta chains from one specimen sequenced in a study of blood T cell repertoires in COVID-19. The data were produced by immunoSEQ multiplex PCR, yet TCRdb's version contains in-frame clones alone and is incomplete. This table has hundreds of thousands of clones, 80% to 90% appearing once. Input material: peripheral blood. The receptors originated from a middle-aged woman who had recovered from COVID-19.

V usage is TRBV11-2 and J usage is TRBJ2-7; D is perhaps TRBD1 (5 bases). The V gene's germline CDR1 is SGHAT and CDR2 FQNNGV. Trimming removed 5 bases at V and 0 bases at J, with 17 bases between. The CDR3 is 16 amino acids. The chain's CDR3 is CASSRLRGGFSYEQYF. CDR3 sequence (DNA): TGTGCCAGCAGCCGCTTAAGGGGCGGATTCTCCTACGAGCAGTACTTC.

CDR3 in amino acids: CASSRPGGGTSYEQYF. The CDR3, as DNA: TGTGCCAGTAGTAGGCCGGGCGGGGGGACCTCCTACGAGCAGTACTTC. J is TRBJ2-7 and V is TRBV19; TRBD2 agrees at 8 bases. The trim removed 4 bases at V and 0 bases at J, leaving 8 bases unmatched. The CDR3 sequence is 16 residues long. Germline-derived CDR1 and CDR2 are LNHDA and SQIVND (reference sequence).

The chain recombines TRBV12-3 or TRBV12-4 with TRBJ1-6, with 8 bases fitting TRBD1. The CDR3 has 13 amino acids. J gave up 7 bases and V 6 bases, and 2 bases lay outside the gene matches. The CDR3: CASSPGGNSPLHF. DNA of the CDR3: TGTGCCAGCAGCCCAGGGGGCAATTCACCCCTCCACTTT.

The rearrangement joins TRBV6-5 to TRBJ2-1; 7 positions agree with TRBD2. The V and J ends lost 0 bases and 0 bases, in that order; junction bases with no gene match: 2. This CDR3 contains 16 residues. Germline assignment: CDR1 MNHEY and CDR2 SVGAGI. The CDR3 region is CASSYSGGGSYNEQFF. CDR3 coding DNA: TGTGCCAGCAGTTACTCGGGCGGGGGCTCCTACAATGAGCAGTTCTTC.

This clone was seen a few times. The gene calls are TRBV10-1 and TRBJ2-2; TRBD2 might be the D (6 bases). CDR1 is WNHNN and CDR2 is SYGVQD in the germline V gene (reference sequence). The CDR3 sequence is 16 residues long. V lost 2 bases, J lost 6 bases, and 16 bases lay in between. The CDR3 protein is CASSESPQGGSGELFF. CDR3 sequence (DNA): TGCGCCAGCAGTGAGAGCCCCCAGGGAGGATCCGGGGAGCTGTTTTTT.

The V call is TRBV2, the J call TRBJ1-6; the D gene is possibly TRBD1 (5 bases). The CDR3 totals 16 residues. Trimming pared 10 bases from V and 2 bases from J, leaving 18 bases between. Per germline, CDR1 SNHLY and CDR2 FYNNEI. In DNA form, the CDR3 reads TGTGCCACCCTCACCGGGGGGACCCCCTATAATTCACCCCTCCACTTT. Protein: CATLTGGTPYNSPLHF.

The chain links TRBV10-3 to TRBJ2-3, with D possibly being TRBD2 (5 bases). The CDR3 contains 15 residues. V shed 4 bases and J shed 5 bases, with 16 bases lying between them. Per the germline V gene, CDR1 is ENHRY and CDR2 is SYGVKD. The CDR3 region is CAISVISEEVDTQYF. The CDR3 DNA reads as TGTGCCATCAGTGTGATCTCCGAGGAGGTAGATACGCAGTATTTT.

The rearrangement links TRBV30 to TRBJ1-1; TRBD1 agrees at 7 bases. The CDR3 runs to 12 residues. Trimming at V came to 5 bases and at J to 1 base, leaving 1 base not matched to a gene. Looked up from germline, CDR1 is GTSNPN and CDR2 is SVGIG (reference sequence). As DNA, the CDR3 is TGTGCCTGGGGACAGGCGAACACTGAAGCTTTCTTT. Translation: CAWGQANTEAFF.

The chain couples TRBV5-1 to TRBJ2-1; possibly TRBD2 for D (5 bases). The CDR3 consists of 15 residues. The V end was cut by 0 bases, the J end by 4 bases, with 11 bases between. Germline values: CDR1 SGHRS, CDR2 YFSETQ. CDR3 amino acids: CASSLGLARYNEQFF. In DNA, the CDR3 is TGCGCCAGCAGCTTGGGGCTAGCTAGGTACAATGAGCAGTTCTTC.

The J gene is TRBJ2-7, the V gene TRBV7-9, with unresolved D. The CDR3 has 12 amino acids. CDR1 SEHNR and CDR2 FQNEAQ come from the germline V gene (reference sequence). V was cut by 5 bases and J by 2 bases, with 7 bases left in between. The CDR3 is CASSPLPYEQYF. In DNA form, the CDR3 reads TGTGCCAGCAGCCCCCTCCCCTACGAGCAGTACTTC.

The chain couples TRBV5-1 to TRBJ1-3; D possibly corresponds to TRBD1 (5 bases). Trimming took 4 bases from V and 4 from J, leaving 18 bases between them. The CDR3 extends over 16 amino acids. Germline V CDR1 and CDR2: SGHRS, YFSETQ. The CDR3 DNA sequence: TGCGCCAGCAGCCCGGGACGCGGGACGGTCGGAAACACCATATATTTT. Protein product: CASSPGRGTVGNTIYF.

This clone was detected a few times. CDR3 region: CASSGLAGVTDTQYF. The DNA for the CDR3 is TGTGCCAGCAGTGGTTTAGCGGGGGTGACAGATACGCAGTATTTT. The chain joins TRBV2 to TRBJ2-3; the match to TRBD2 covers 9 bases. Losses at the gene ends were 4 bases for V and 3 bases for J; bases not matched to a gene: 5. Germline CDR1 and CDR2: SNHLY and FYNNEI. The CDR3 contains 15 residues.

The chain links TRBV5-1 to TRBJ1-1; D unclear. Per the germline V gene, CDR1 is SGHRS and CDR2 is YFSETQ. V dropped 1 base and J dropped 5 bases, with 9 bases sitting between them. The CDR3 spans 13 residues. The CDR3 DNA reads TGCGCCAGCAGCTTGTGGTCGGGAACTGAAGCTTTCTTT. It specifies CASSLWSGTEAFF. Together with reference TRBV5-1 and TRBJ1-1, the CDR3 gives the full variable domain: KAGVTQTPRYLIKTRGQQVTLSCSPISGHRSVSWYQQTPGQGLQFLFEYFSETQRNKGNFPGRFSGRQFSNSRSEMNVSTLELGDSALYLCASSLWSGTEAFFGQGTRLTVV.

The CDR3 protein is CASSSRTDMNTEAFF. The DNA of the CDR3 is TGTGCCAGCAGCTCCCGGACTGATATGAACACTGAAGCTTTCTTT. The chain carries TRBV7-9 and TRBJ1-1; D is undetermined. The CDR3 sequence is 15 residues long. V lost 4 bases and J lost 0, with 12 bases in between. Germline V gene lookup returns CDR1 SEHNR and CDR2 FQNEAQ (reference sequence).

The V and J genes are TRBV5-6 and TRBJ1-2, with a weak D call TRBD1 (6 bases). CDR1 SGHDT and CDR2 YYEEEE come from the germline V gene. V was trimmed by 2 bases and J by 8 bases, leaving 31 bases between them. The CDR3 length is 19 residues. In DNA, the CDR3 is TGTGCCAGCAGCTTCACCAGGGGTCCCTTCCACGTTTCACAAGGGGGCTACACCTTC. It yields the protein CASSFTRGPFHVSQGGYTF.

The CDR3 loop is CASSSYRADTQYF. The CDR3 bases are TGTGCCAGCAGTTCCTACAGGGCAGATACGCAGTATTTT. The chain carries TRBV7-2 and TRBJ2-3; tentatively, D is TRBD1 (6 bases). Germline CDR1 and CDR2: SGHTA and FQGNSA. This CDR3 has 13 residues. The V gene lost 6 bases and the J gene lost 4 bases, with 11 bases spanning the gap. The variable domain in full, with the rest retrieved from reference TRBV7-2 and TRBJ2-3, is GAGVSQSPSNKVTEKGKDVELRCDPISGHTALYWYRQSLGQGLEFLIYFQGNSAPDKSGLPSDRFSAERTGGSVSTLTIQRTQQEDSAVYLCASSSYRADTQYFGPGTRLTVL.

V is TRBV7-8 and J is TRBJ2-3, with no clear D. There are 14 residues in the CDR3. Trimming cost V 5 bases and J 0 bases, with 9 bases left between them. Per the germline V gene, CDR1 is SGHVS and CDR2 is FQNEAQ. CDR3 sequence (DNA): TGTGCCAGCAGCCCCGCACGGAGCACAGATACGCAGTATTTT. This encodes CASSPARSTDTQYF. Filled out from reference TRBV7-8 and TRBJ2-3, the complete variable domain reads GAGVSQSPRYKVAKRGQDVALRCDPISGHVSLFWYQQALGQGPEFLTYFQNEAQLDKSGLPSDRFFAERPEGSVSTLKIQRTQQEDSAVYLCASSPARSTDTQYFGPGTRLTVL.

In nucleotides, the CDR3 is TGTGCCAGCAGCTTATTAGGGCTAGAGGGGACCCAGTACTTC. Its translation is CASSLLGLEGTQYF. The J gene is TRBJ2-5, the V gene TRBV13; a possible D gene is TRBD2 (5 bases). Germline loops: CDR1 PRHDT, CDR2 FYEKMQ (reference sequence). The CDR3 has 14 amino acids. The V gene lost 2 bases and the J gene lost 7 bases, with 14 bases spanning the gap.

The J gene is TRBJ1-2, the V gene TRBV27; 8 bases are shared with TRBD1. There are 16 residues in the CDR3. V shed 6 bases, J shed 8 bases, and the junction held 17 bases outside the gene matches. The V gene's germline CDR1 is MNHEY and CDR2 SMNVEV (reference sequence). DNA of the CDR3: TGTGCCAGCAGCACTCGATGGACAGGGATATTGGGCGGCTACACCTTC. Protein sequence: CASSTRWTGILGGYTF.

This sequence joins TRBV5-1 and TRBJ2-5; 9 positions match TRBD1. V was clipped by 4 bases and J by 5 bases; unmatched bases: 12. Germline V gives CDR1 SGHRS, CDR2 YFSETQ. The CDR3 has 16 amino acids. The CDR3 region is CASSLRQGGPGETQYF. In DNA, the CDR3 is TGCGCCAGCAGCCTGCGACAGGGGGGCCCCGGGGAGACCCAGTACTTC.

Worth noting for this clone: The sample holds other DNA sequences that translate to the same CDR3. CDR3 DNA: TGTGCCAGCAGCCTCGGACGGGGGGAAAAACTGTTTTTT. Translating gives CASSLGRGEKLFF. The genes are TRBV7-2 and TRBJ1-4; tentative D call: TRBD1 (5 bases). Deletions cut 5 bases from V and 8 bases from J, with 12 bases between. This CDR3 comprises 13 residues. Germline V lookup: CDR1 SGHTA, CDR2 FQGNSA.

This chain connects TRBV4-2 to TRBJ1-2; D gene ambiguous. Germline CDR1 LGHNA, CDR2 YNFKEQ. The CDR3 totals 15 residues. V lost 1 base and J lost 4, with 13 bases in between. This chain's CDR3 is CASSQGTITAYGYTF. CDR3 DNA: TGTGCCAGCAGCCAAGGTACGATAACTGCCTATGGCTACACCTTC.

The rearrangement joins TRBV6-5 to TRBJ1-6; D unclear. CDR1 MNHEY and CDR2 SVGAGI come from the germline V gene. Trimming shortened V by 3 bases and J by 7 bases, and 13 bases separated the two germline ends. The length of the CDR3 is 15 residues. CDR3 bases: TGTGCCAGCAGTTATGGAATAGGGAGAAATTCACCCCTCCACTTT. It yields the protein CASSYGIGRNSPLHF.

The chain couples TRBV19 to TRBJ2-3, with 10 bases matching TRBD2. CDR1 and CDR2 (germline): LNHDA, SQIVND (reference sequence). V shed 3 bases and J 5 bases; nucleotides not matched to a gene: 5. The CDR3 has 15 residues. The CDR3 sequence: CASSIGASGGDTQYF. DNA for the CDR3: TGTGCCAGTAGTATTGGAGCTAGCGGGGGAGATACGCAGTATTTT.

The rearrangement joins TRBV5-6 to TRBJ2-4; the D gene is possibly TRBD1 (5 bases). The CDR3 sequence is 14 residues long. Germline V gives CDR1 SGHDT, CDR2 YYEEEE. Trimming pared 4 bases from V and 9 bases from J, leaving 17 bases between. The CDR3 DNA follows: TGTGCCAGCAGCCCCTCCGCCCAGGGAAGCATTCAGTACTTC. Protein sequence: CASSPSAQGSIQYF.

A single count supports this clone. The V gene is TRBV12-3 or TRBV12-4, the J gene TRBJ2-7, with unresolved D. V dropped 3 bases and J dropped 0 bases, with 6 bases sitting between them. This CDR3 is 13 amino acids long. In nucleotides, the CDR3 is TGTGCCAGCAGTTTTGTTAACTCCTACGAGCAGTACTTC. Protein sequence: CASSFVNSYEQYF.

The chain is built from TRBV4-3 and TRBJ1-4, with D uncertain. The CDR3 is made up of 14 amino acids. V was pared by 4 bases and J by 8 bases, with 14 bases between. CDR1 and CDR2 (germline): LGHNA, YSLEER. The CDR3 loop is CASSPRVLREKLFF. CDR3 in DNA: TGCGCCAGCAGCCCCCGGGTCCTGCGGGAAAAACTGTTTTTT.

This clone occurred a few times. The J gene is TRBJ1-4, the V gene TRBV3-1 (or the pseudogene TRBV3-2), with D perhaps TRBD1 (6 bases). Germline CDR1 and CDR2: LGHDT and YNNKEL (reference sequence). This CDR3 spans 15 amino acids. V was cut by 5 bases and J by 6 bases, with 16 bases left in between. For the CDR3, the DNA is TGTGCCAGCAGCGATCTACAGGGAGAGGATGAAAAACTGTTTTTT. This sequence encodes CASSDLQGEDEKLFF.